Listed below are T cell receptor beta chains from one sample, sequenced in a study of blood T cell repertoires in COVID-19. The method was immunoSEQ multiplex PCR; TCRdb's version includes in-frame clones alone and lacks a portion of them. Of tens of thousands of clones in the sample, about four fifths were seen once. The material sequenced was peripheral blood. The receptors come from a woman older than 75 with acute or convalescent COVID-19. Both conserved end residues are part of each CDR3. D genes are given only for firm matches. The size field is filled for only some rows; it gives once, few, many or a size class.

clone size	V gene	J gene	D gene	CDR3 DNA	CDR3 protein
-	TRBV18	TRBJ1-1	-	TGTGCCAGCACCCGGGAGGTTGCCACTGAAGCTTTCTTT	CASTREVATEAFF
-	TRBV15	TRBJ2-7	-	TGTGCCACCAGCAGAACTCTCTCCTACGAGCAGTACTTC	CATSRTLSYEQYF
-	TRBV30	TRBJ1-1	TRBD1	TGTGCCTGGAGTGCCACGACAGGGGCTCGGGATGAAGCTTTCTTT	CAWSATTGARDEAFF
-	TRBV7-9	TRBJ1-4	TRBD1	TGTGCCAGCAGCCATGCTCAGGGGGCGAGAACTAATGAAAAACTGTTTTTT	CASSHAQGARTNEKLFF
-	TRBV9	TRBJ2-7	TRBD2	TGTGCCAGCAGTGATAGCGGGAGTGATGAGCAGTACTTC	CASSDSGSDEQYF
-	TRBV30	TRBJ1-5	-	TGTGCCTGGTCTCCCCAGGGATATCGCAATCAGCCCCAGCATTTT	CAWSPQGYRNQPQHF
-	TRBV6-4	TRBJ2-1	TRBD2	TGTGCCAGCAGAACTAGCGGGAGGGCCCCCTACAATGAGCAGTTCTTC	CASRTSGRAPYNEQFF
few	TRBV9	TRBJ2-7	-	TGTGCCAGCAGCGTAGGCCCAGGGCCCTCCTACGAGCAGTACTTC	CASSVGPGPSYEQYF
-	TRBV19	TRBJ2-2	TRBD2	TGTGCCAGTAAGGGCGGGGGGGCCCCCGCGAACACCGGGGAGCTGTTTTTT	CASKGGGAPANTGELFF
few	TRBV5-1	TRBJ2-1	TRBD2	TGCGCCAGCAGCTTGGATGGCGGGAGCAGGAGGGAGCAGTTCTTC	CASSLDGGSRREQFF